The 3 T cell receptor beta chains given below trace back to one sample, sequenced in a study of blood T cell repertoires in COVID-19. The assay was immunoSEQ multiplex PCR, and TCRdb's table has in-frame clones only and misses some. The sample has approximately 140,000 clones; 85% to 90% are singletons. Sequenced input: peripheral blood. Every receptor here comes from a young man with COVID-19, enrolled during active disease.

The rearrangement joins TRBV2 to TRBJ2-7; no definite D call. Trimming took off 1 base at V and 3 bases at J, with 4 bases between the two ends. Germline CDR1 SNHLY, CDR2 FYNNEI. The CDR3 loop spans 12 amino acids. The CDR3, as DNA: TGTGCCAGCAGTGAAGACATCTACGAGCAGTACTTC. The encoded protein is CASSEDIYEQYF.

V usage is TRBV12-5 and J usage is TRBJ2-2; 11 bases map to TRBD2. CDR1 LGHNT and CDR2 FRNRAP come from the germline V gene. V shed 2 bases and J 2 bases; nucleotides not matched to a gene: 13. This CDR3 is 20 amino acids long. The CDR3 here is CASGLRGLAGGNLNTGELFF. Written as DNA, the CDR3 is TGTGCTAGTGGTTTGAGGGGGTTAGCGGGAGGGAACCTAAACACCGGGGAGCTGTTTTTT.

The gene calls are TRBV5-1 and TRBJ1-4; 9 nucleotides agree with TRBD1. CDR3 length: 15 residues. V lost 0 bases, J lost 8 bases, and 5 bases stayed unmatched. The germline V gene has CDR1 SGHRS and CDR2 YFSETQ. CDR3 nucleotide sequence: TGCGCCAGCAGCTTGGCCGGGACAGGGCAGGAAAAACTGTTTTTT. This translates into CASSLAGTGQEKLFF.